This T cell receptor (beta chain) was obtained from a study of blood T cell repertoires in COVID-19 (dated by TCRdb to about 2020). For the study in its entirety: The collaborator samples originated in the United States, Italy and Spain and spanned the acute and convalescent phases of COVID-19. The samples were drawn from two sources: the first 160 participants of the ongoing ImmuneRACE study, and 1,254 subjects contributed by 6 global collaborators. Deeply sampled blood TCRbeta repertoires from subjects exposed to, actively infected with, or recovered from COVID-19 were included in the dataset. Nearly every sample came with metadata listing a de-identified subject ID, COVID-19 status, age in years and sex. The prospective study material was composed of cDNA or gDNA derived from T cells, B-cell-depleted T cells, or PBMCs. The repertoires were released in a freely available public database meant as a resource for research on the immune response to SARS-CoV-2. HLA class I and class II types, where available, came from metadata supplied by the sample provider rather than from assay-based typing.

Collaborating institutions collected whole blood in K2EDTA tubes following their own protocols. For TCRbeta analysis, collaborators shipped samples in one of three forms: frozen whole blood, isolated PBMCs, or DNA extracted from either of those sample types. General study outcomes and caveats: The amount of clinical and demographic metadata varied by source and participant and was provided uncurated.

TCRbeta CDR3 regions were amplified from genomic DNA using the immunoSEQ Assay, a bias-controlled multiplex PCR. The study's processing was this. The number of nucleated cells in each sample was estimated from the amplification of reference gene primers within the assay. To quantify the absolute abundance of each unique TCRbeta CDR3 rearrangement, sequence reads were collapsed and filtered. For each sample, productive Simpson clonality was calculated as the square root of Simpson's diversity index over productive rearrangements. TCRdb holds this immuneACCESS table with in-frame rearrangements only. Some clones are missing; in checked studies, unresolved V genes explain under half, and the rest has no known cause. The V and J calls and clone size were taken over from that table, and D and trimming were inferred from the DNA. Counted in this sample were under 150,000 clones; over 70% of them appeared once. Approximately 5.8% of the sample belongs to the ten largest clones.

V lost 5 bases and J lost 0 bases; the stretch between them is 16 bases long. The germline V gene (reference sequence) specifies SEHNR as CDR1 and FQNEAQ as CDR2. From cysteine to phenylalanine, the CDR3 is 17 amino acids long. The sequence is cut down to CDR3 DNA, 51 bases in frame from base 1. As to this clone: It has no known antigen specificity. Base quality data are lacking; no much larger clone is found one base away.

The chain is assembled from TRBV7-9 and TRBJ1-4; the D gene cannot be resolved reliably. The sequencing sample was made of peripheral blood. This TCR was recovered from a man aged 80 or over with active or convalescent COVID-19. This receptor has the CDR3 CASSVVLRGATNEKLFF. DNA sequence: TGTGCCAGCAGCGTGGTCCTGCGGGGAGCAACTAATGAAAAACTGTTTTTT.